The clone carrying this T cell receptor beta chain was observed many times. TCRdb re-analysed the RT-PCR reads in MiXCR, keeping a single row per CDR3 protein. The sample has hundreds of thousands of distinct CDR3 sequences, approximately 15% seen once; the top ten hold 3.6%. This CDR3 comprises 16 residues. In germline, CDR1 is SGHKS, CDR2 YYEKEE (reference sequence). V lost 1 base to trimming and J lost 3 bases, with 17 bases between them. V is TRBV5-5 and J is TRBJ2-7; a possible D gene is TRBD1 (6 bases). Sequencing input: memory CD4+ T cells from blood. The origin of this receptor is a female donor in good health, serving as a healthy control. CDR3 in amino acids: CASSLSPNRAIYEQYF. DNA for the CDR3: TGTGCCAGCAGCTTGTCGCCAAACAGGGCTATCTACGAGCAGTACTTC. The whole variable domain, remainder taken from reference TRBV5-5 and TRBJ2-7, is DAGVTQSPTHLIKTRGQQVTLRCSPISGHKSVSWYQQVLGQGPQFIFQYYEKEERGRGNFPDRFSARQFPNYSSELNVNALLLGDSALYLCASSLSPNRAIYEQYFGPGTRLTVT.